The rows below give T cell receptor beta chains drawn from one sample of a study of low-dose radiotherapy and immunotherapy resistance in tumors. TCRdb processed the reads anew with MiXCR; each CDR3 protein has one entry. This table has roughly 56,000 distinct CDR3 sequences, 20% to 25% appearing once. This material consisted of PBMCs, taken after low-dose radiotherapy plus immunotherapy. The receptors shown here come from a male donor with prostate cancer. CDR3s include the opening cysteine and the closing phenylalanine or tryptophan. D genes are given only for firm matches. The size of a clone is reported for some rows only, either as once, few or many, or as a class for expanded clones.

V,size,length,J,D,DNA,CDR3
TRBV29-1,many,15,TRBJ2-1,-,TGCAGCGTTGATAAGGGATTAGCGAGGGGCAATGAGCAGTTCTTC,CSVDKGLARGNEQFF
TRBV2,many,15,TRBJ2-2,TRBD2,TGTGCCAGCAACTTTATGGGACTACTATCCGGGGAGCTGTTTTTT,CASNFMGLLSGELFF
TRBV6-6,many,18,TRBJ2-7,TRBD1,TGTGCCAGCAGTTCCAACCTCGGGACAGGGACAAGCGCCTACGAGCAGTACTTC,CASSSNLGTGTSAYEQYF
TRBV20-1,-,11,TRBJ2-1,-,TGCAGTGCTGAATCTGGGAATGAGCAGTTCTTC,CSAESGNEQFF
TRBV5-1,many,15,TRBJ2-3,TRBD2,TGTGCCAGCAGCTCCCGGGGGGGCTTCACAGATACGCAGTATTTT,CASSSRGGFTDTQYF
TRBV27,many,16,TRBJ2-3,-,TGTGCCAGTGGGTGGTGGGGCACCAAGAGCACAGATACGCAGTATTTT,CASGWWGTKSTDTQYF
TRBV9,many,15,TRBJ2-1,TRBD1,TGTGCCAGCAGCGTAGCTGGGACAGGGGACAATGAGCAGTTCTTC,CASSVAGTGDNEQFF
TRBV7-9,many,16,TRBJ2-7,TRBD2,TGTGCCAGCAGCTCGCTATTAGCGGGGAGCTCCTACGAGCAGTACTTC,CASSSLLAGSSYEQYF
TRBV14,many,14,TRBJ1-1,TRBD1,TGTGCCAGCAGCCTTCAGGGGGCTGGTACTGAAGCTTTCTTT,CASSLQGAGTEAFF
TRBV29-1,many,14,TRBJ2-3,TRBD2,TGCAGCGCGGCGACTAGCGGGAGCACAGATACGCAGTATTTT,CSAATSGSTDTQYF
TRBV2,many,11,TRBJ2-5,-,TGTGCCAGTGACAGAGAAGAGACCCAGTACTTC,CASDREETQYF
TRBV3-1,many,17,TRBJ2-1,TRBD2,TGTGCCAGCAGCCCGCCTCCGGGACTAGCGAACTACAATGAGCAGTTCTTC,CASSPPPGLANYNEQFF
TRBV3-1,many,15,TRBJ2-3,-,TGTGCCAGCAGCCAACTAGGGACTAGCACAGATACGCAGTATTTT,CASSQLGTSTDTQYF
TRBV6-8,-,19,TRBJ2-2,-,-,CASSYPSGGVANTGELFFF
TRBV7-3,many,11,TRBJ2-7,-,TGTGCCAGCAGCGGGGCCTACGAGCAGTACTTC,CASSGAYEQYF
TRBV29-1,many,17,TRBJ2-3,TRBD2,TGCAGCGCTCAAAGCGGGGCTAGCGGGGGTCGGGCAGATACGCAGTATTTT,CSAQSGASGGRADTQYF
TRBV5-1,-,16,TRBJ1-2,TRBD1,TGCGCCAGCAGCTTGGTGGGGACAGACCCCAACTATGGCTACACCTTC,CASSLVGTDPNYGYTF
TRBV7-8,many,14,TRBJ2-5,-,TGTGCCAGCAGCTTGACCCAGGGAGGCGAGACCCAGTACTTC,CASSLTQGGETQYF
TRBV12-3/TRBV12-4,-,14,TRBJ2-2,TRBD1,TGTGCCAGCAGTCCCGACAGGGAAATCGGGGAGCTGTTTTTT,CASSPDREIGELFF